These 15 T cell receptor beta chains were sequenced from one sample in a study of blood T cell repertoires in COVID-19 (dated by TCRdb to the early 2020s). Library creation used the immunoSEQ multiplex PCR assay. The source is immuneACCESS, and TCRdb retained only in-frame sequences with V and J called. Part of the clones is not carried over; for the studies checked, unresolved V genes explain less than half of this, and the remainder is unexplained. This sample has about 260,000 clones in its table, and 87% of those were observed once. The ten most abundant clones make up 2.2% of the sample. Sequencing input: peripheral blood. The receptors derive from a woman aged 50 to 60 who had recovered from COVID-19.

The V gene is TRBV7-2, the J gene TRBJ2-3; tentative D call: TRBD2 (6 bases). Germline V gene lookup returns CDR1 SGHTA and CDR2 FQGNSA. There are 14 residues in the CDR3. The germline V and J ends were trimmed by 2 bases and 4 bases, with 10 bases remaining between them. The CDR3: CASSLRLDADTQYF. The CDR3 DNA reads as TGTGCCAGCAGCTTACGACTAGACGCAGATACGCAGTATTTT.

V is TRBV7-2 and J is TRBJ2-3; perhaps TRBD2 as D (5 bases). Between the trimmed V and J ends, which lost 5 bases and 2 bases, there was a span of 17 bases. The CDR3 is 16 amino acids. Germline CDR1 reads SGHTA; CDR2 reads FQGNSA. CDR3 amino acids: CASSPPRTLFTDTQYF. CDR3 coding DNA: TGTGCCAGCAGCCCCCCCCGGACTCTCTTCACAGATACGCAGTATTTT.

This sequence joins TRBV6-1 and TRBJ2-7; D perhaps matches TRBD2 (5 bases). Trimming stripped 2 bases from V and 4 bases from J, with 15 bases between. CDR3 length equals 15 residues. Germline CDR1 reads MNHNS; CDR2 reads SASEGT. CDR3 sequence reads: CASSEQSGSGYEQYF. The CDR3 coding sequence is TGTGCCAGCAGTGAACAGAGCGGTTCCGGATACGAGCAGTACTTC.

The CDR3: CASSFQLGGQPQHF. DNA for the CDR3: TGTGCCAGCAGTTTCCAATTGGGGGGTCAGCCCCAGCATTTT. This rearrangement joins TRBV28 to TRBJ1-5, with D maybe TRBD1 (5 bases). CDR1 is MDHEN, CDR2 SYDVKM, per germline. V lost 3 bases and J 6 bases, leaving 12 bases between the germline ends. The CDR3 spans 14 residues.

This rearrangement joins TRBV4-2 to TRBJ2-5, with D possibly matching TRBD2 (6 bases). The CDR3 spans 15 residues. Trimming took off 1 base at V and 2 bases at J, with 11 bases between the two ends. CDR1 and CDR2 (germline): LGHNA, YNFKEQ. CDR3 sequence (DNA): TGTGCCAGCAGCCAAGGGCTAGCGTATCAAGAGACCCAGTACTTC. This sequence encodes CASSQGLAYQETQYF.

This chain's CDR3 is CASSPSTGRAWSGNTIYF. DNA for the CDR3: TGTGCCAGCAGCCCGTCAACAGGGCGCGCTTGGTCTGGAAACACCATATATTTT. This chain joins TRBV7-2 and TRBJ1-3, with TRBD1 as a possible D gene (6 bases). The CDR3 covers 18 residues. Looked up from germline, CDR1 is SGHTA and CDR2 is FQGNSA. Trimming removed 5 bases at V and 1 base at J, with 21 bases between.

The chain has TRBV28 and TRBJ1-2, with D perhaps TRBD1 (6 bases). This CDR3 has 16 residues. CDR1 and CDR2 from the germline V gene are MDHEN and SYDVKM. The V and J ends lost 4 bases and 4 bases respectively, with 19 bases between them. The CDR3 here is CASSSASPTGFYGYTF. The CDR3 DNA reads TGTGCCAGCAGTTCGGCCTCCCCGACAGGCTTCTATGGCTACACCTTC.

V usage is TRBV18 and J usage is TRBJ1-2; D not certain. The germline V and J ends were trimmed by 4 bases and 1 base, with 7 bases remaining between them. CDR3 length: 13 residues. Germline V gives CDR1 KGHSH, CDR2 LQKENI. The CDR3 nucleotides read TGTGCCAGCTCACACAAGAATAACTATGGCTACACCTTC. This codes for CASSHKNNYGYTF.

This clone was seen many times. This sequence joins TRBV5-1 and TRBJ1-3; possible D gene TRBD1, 5 bases. This CDR3 region has 14 residues. The V end was cut by 4 bases, the J end by 8 bases, with 16 bases between. Germline V gene data show CDR1 as SGHRS and CDR2 as YFSETQ. DNA for the CDR3: TGCGCCAGCAGCCGTGGGACTGCCAGCGACACCATATATTTT. It specifies CASSRGTASDTIYF.

The chain has TRBV3-1 (or the pseudogene TRBV3-2) and TRBJ1-1; 7 bases map to TRBD1. The CDR3 spans 16 residues. Germline trimming cut 4 bases from V and 4 bases from J; bases unmatched to any gene: 12. The germline V gene has CDR1 LGHDT and CDR2 YNNKEL (reference sequence). The CDR3 spells CASSPGTASWSTEAFF. The CDR3 DNA reads TGTGCCAGCAGCCCGGGGACAGCCTCGTGGAGCACTGAAGCTTTCTTT.

The chain recombines TRBV18 with TRBJ2-7; D is possibly TRBD2 (5 bases). The CDR3 is 15 amino acids. Germline V gene data show CDR1 as KGHSH and CDR2 as LQKENI. V lost 0 bases and J lost 7, with 16 bases in between. CDR3 sequence (DNA): TGTGCCAGCTCACCACCGGAGCCCCAGACGGGAGAGCAGTACTTC. This codes for CASSPPEPQTGEQYF.

This clone was counted only a few times. The chain recombines TRBV7-3 with TRBJ2-3; TRBD2 matches 9 bases. Trimming removed 5 bases from V and 7 bases from J; junction bases left unmatched: 7. The CDR3 loop spans 14 amino acids. In germline, CDR1 is SGHTA, CDR2 FQGTGA. The CDR3 DNA sequence: TGTGCCAGCAGCCCGACCGCGGGAGGGAATACGCAGTATTTT. Protein product: CASSPTAGGNTQYF.

This chain connects TRBV2 to TRBJ2-3; D is perhaps TRBD2 (6 bases). The V end lost 11 bases, the J end lost 5 bases, and 17 bases lay between the germline ends. The CDR3 covers 13 residues. Germline assignment: CDR1 SNHLY and CDR2 FYNNEI. CDR3 DNA sequence: TGTGCCGGGCAGGAGACTAGTCGAGATACGCAGTATTTT. Translated, it gives CAGQETSRDTQYF.

This chain connects TRBV24-1 to TRBJ1-2; maybe TRBD1 (6 bases). This CDR3 region has 13 residues. CDR1 is KGHDR, CDR2 SFDVKD, per germline. The V end was cut by 3 bases, the J end by 7 bases, with 11 bases between. CDR3 region: CATSDRAGAGYTF. Written as DNA, the CDR3 is TGTGCCACCAGTGATAGGGCAGGGGCTGGCTACACCTTC.

This chain joins TRBV7-9 and TRBJ2-3; 10 nucleotides agree with TRBD2. Per the germline V gene, CDR1 is SEHNR and CDR2 is FQNEAQ (reference sequence). Trimming cost V 3 bases and J 4 bases; bases outside gene matches: 7. The CDR3 runs 16 residues. The CDR3 loop reads CASSFSGTSAPDTQYF. CDR3 sequence (DNA): TGTGCCAGCAGCTTTTCCGGGACTAGCGCCCCAGATACGCAGTATTTT.